This T cell receptor (beta chain) appears in the sequencing data of a study of human T cells and chemical hapten exposure. Study conclusions and caveats: Versus controls, significantly more large CDR3 similarity clusters arose from expanded TCRs. DPC sensitization did not alter TCRs above 1 in 1000 frequency.

Time point defined: patch test 2, 6 weeks after DPC sensitization. The treatment was: therapeutic diphenylcyclopropenone sensitization with weekly scalp DPC. Total RNA was extracted from unfractionated whole blood. Each donor was an alopecia patient between 18 and 70 years of age who qualified for DPC. CDR3 size: 17 residues. The V end lost 0 bases, the J end lost 0 bases, and 15 bases lay between the germline ends. Germline V lookup: CDR1 DFQATT, CDR2 SNEGSKA (reference sequence). Library preparation tagged each individual cDNA molecule with a unique molecular identifier. Each CDR3 protein is one row after TCRdb ran MiXCR on the RACE reads. The sample has about 42,000 distinct CDR3 sequences, around a tenth seen once; the top ten hold around 14%. This clonotype was observed at least ten times. Its matching antigen is unknown.

Source: whole blood, taken in connection with sensitization to the hapten diphenylcyclopropenone (DPC). J is TRBJ1-5 and V is TRBV20-1; the D is unclear. This TCR derives from a woman in her 30s with alopecia areata. Some clones in this sample may be carry-over from other donors' samples. CDR3 sequence: CSARDSFRPYSNQPQHF. CDR3 bases: TGCAGTGCTAGAGATTCGTTCAGGCCTTATAGCAATCAGCCCCAGCATTTT.